The present entry profiles one T cell receptor (beta chain) with its context. Its target is unknown. Clones were sequenced by immunoSEQ multiplex PCR, and TCRdb holds only the in-frame ones, with some missing. The profile shows fewer than 40,000 clones, 70% to 80% of them singletons. The entry originates in a study of OX40 agonist ivuxolimab in advanced cancers. Turning to the study itself: Ivuxolimab, an antibody that agonizes OX40 (CD134), was administered to the patients. Study-level findings and limits: Those patients achieving a partial response at 0.1-3.0 mg/kg showed among the lowest clonal expansion. Fewer expanded clones were found on average in CD4+ than in CD8+ T cells.

Trimming pared 3 bases from V and 6 bases from J, leaving 11 bases between. CDR1 is MNHEY and CDR2 is SMNVEV in the germline V gene (reference sequence). The CDR3 loop spans 13 amino acids. Sequences were derived from CD4+ or CD8+ T cells sorted from blood, sampled in a trial of the OX40 agonist ivuxolimab. The chain uses TRBV27 and TRBJ1-2; D uncertain. The sequence derives from an adult with an advanced solid tumor such as melanoma, head and neck, liver or kidney cancer. The CDR3 nucleotides are TGTGCCAGCAGTTTCAAGGGCCCAGATGGCTACACCTTC. As protein: CASSFKGPDGYTF.